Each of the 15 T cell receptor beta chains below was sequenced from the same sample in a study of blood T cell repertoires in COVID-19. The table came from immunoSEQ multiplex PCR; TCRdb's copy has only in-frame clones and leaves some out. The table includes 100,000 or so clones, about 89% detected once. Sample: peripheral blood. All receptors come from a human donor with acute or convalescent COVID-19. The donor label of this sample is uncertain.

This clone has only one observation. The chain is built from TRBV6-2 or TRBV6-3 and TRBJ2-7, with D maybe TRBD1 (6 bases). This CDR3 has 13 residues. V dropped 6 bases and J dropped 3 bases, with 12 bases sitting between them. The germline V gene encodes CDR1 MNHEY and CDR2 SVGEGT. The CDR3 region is CASSRTVGYEQYF. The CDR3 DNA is TGTGCCAGCAGCCGGACAGTAGGCTACGAGCAGTACTTC.

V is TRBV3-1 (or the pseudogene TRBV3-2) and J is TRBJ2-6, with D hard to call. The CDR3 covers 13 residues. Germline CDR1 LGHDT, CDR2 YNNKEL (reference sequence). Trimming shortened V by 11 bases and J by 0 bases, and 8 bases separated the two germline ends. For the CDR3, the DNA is TGTGCCTCACGAGGCTCTGGGGCCAACGTCCTGACTTTC. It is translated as CASRGSGANVLTF.

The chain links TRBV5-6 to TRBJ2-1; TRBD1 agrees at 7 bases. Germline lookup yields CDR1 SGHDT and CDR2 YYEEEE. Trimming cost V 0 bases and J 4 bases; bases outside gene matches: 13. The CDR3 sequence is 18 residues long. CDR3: CASSLEQTGTAFYNEQFF. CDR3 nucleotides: TGTGCCAGCAGCTTGGAACAGACGGGGACAGCCTTTTACAATGAGCAGTTCTTC.

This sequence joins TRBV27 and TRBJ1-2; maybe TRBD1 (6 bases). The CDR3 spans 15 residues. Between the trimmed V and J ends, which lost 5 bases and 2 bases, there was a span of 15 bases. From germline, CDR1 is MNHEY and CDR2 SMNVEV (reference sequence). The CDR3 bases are TGTGCCAGCAGTCCTACGGGGGGCCGGAACTATGGCTACACCTTC. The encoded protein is CASSPTGGRNYGYTF.

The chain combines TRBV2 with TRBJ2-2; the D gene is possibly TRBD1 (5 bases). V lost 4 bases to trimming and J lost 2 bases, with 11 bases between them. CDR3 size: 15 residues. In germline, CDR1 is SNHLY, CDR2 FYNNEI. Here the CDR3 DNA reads TGTGCCAGCAGTGGATATAGGGGAAACACCGGGGAGCTGTTTTTT. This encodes CASSGYRGNTGELFF.

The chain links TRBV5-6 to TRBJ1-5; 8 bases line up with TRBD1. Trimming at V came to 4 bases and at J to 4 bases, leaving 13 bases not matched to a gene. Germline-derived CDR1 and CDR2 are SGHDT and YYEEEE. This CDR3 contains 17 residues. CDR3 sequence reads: CASSRGTGVGLNQPQHF. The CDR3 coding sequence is TGTGCCAGCAGCAGAGGGACAGGCGTCGGGTTGAATCAGCCCCAGCATTTT.

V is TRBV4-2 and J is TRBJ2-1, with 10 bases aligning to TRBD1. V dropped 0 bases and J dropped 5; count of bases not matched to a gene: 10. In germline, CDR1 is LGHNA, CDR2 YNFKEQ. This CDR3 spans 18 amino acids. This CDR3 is CASSQELVGQGKHNEQFF. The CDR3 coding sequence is TGTGCCAGCAGCCAAGAATTGGTGGGACAGGGGAAACACAATGAGCAGTTCTTC.

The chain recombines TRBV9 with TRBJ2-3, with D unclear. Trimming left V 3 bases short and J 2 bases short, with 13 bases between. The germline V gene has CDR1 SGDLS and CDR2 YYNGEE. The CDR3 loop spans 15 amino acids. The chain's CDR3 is CASSEIPGNTDTQYF. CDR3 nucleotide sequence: TGTGCCAGCAGCGAAATCCCAGGAAACACAGATACGCAGTATTTT.

CDR3 protein: CASSPGASGGTVAYEQYF. The CDR3 DNA reads TGTGCCAGCAGCCCAGGGGCTAGCGGGGGGACCGTGGCCTACGAGCAGTACTTC. The chain has TRBV9 and TRBJ2-7; 11 nucleotides line up with TRBD2. The V gene's germline CDR1 is SGDLS and CDR2 YYNGEE. With V trimmed by 4 bases and J by 2 bases, 14 bases remained unmatched. The CDR3 consists of 18 residues.

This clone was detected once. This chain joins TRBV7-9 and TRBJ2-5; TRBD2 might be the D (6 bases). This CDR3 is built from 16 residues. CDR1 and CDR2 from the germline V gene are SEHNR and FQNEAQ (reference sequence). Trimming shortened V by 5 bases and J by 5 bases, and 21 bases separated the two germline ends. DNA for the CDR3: TGTGCCAGCAGCCCACCCCGGGTGCGGGGACGGGAGACCCAGTACTTC. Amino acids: CASSPPRVRGRETQYF. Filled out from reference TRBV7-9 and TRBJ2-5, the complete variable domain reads DTGVSQNPRHKITKRGQNVTFRCDPISEHNRLYWYRQTLGQGPEFLTYFQNEAQLEKSRLLSDRFSAERPKGSFSTLEIQRTEQGDSAMYLCASSPPRVRGRETQYFGPGTRLLVL.

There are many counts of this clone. The chain's CDR3 is CASSLRQGADEQYF. CDR3 coding DNA: TGTGCCAGCAGCTTAAGACAGGGGGCTGATGAGCAGTACTTC. The chain uses TRBV5-6 and TRBJ2-7; the match to TRBD1 covers 10 bases. Germline lookup yields CDR1 SGHDT and CDR2 YYEEEE. The J segment lost 7 bases and the V segment lost 2 bases, leaving 6 bases of the junction unmatched. The CDR3 length is 14 residues.

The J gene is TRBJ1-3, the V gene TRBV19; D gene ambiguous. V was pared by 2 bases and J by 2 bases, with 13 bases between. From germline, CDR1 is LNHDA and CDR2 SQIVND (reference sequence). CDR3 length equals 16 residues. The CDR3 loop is CASSIPGSFAGNTIYF. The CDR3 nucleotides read TGTGCCAGTAGTATACCGGGGAGCTTCGCTGGAAACACCATATATTTT.

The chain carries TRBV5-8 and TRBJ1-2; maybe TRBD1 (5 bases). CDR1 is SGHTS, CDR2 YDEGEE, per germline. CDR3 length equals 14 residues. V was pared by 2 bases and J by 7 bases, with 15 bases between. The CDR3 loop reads CASSFDPWGVGYTF. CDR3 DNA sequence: TGTGCCAGCAGCTTCGACCCTTGGGGGGTTGGCTACACCTTC. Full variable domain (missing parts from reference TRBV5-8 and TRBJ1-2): EAGVTQSPTHLIKTRGQQATLRCSPISGHTSVYWYQQALGLGLQFLLWYDEGEERNRGNFPPRFSGRQFPNYSSELNVNALELEDSALYLCASSFDPWGVGYTFGSGTRLTVV.

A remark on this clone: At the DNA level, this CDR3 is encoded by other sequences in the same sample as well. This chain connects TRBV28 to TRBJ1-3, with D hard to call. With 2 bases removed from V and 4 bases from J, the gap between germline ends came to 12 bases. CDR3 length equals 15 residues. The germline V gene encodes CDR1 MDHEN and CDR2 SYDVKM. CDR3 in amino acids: CASSLGSGSGNTIYF. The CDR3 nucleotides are TGTGCCAGCAGTTTAGGTTCGGGGTCCGGAAACACCATATATTTT. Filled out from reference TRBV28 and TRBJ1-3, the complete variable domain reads DVKVTQSSRYLVKRTGEKVFLECVQDMDHENMFWYRQDPGLGLRLIYFSYDVKMKEKGDIPEGYSVSREKKERFSLILESASTNQTSMYLCASSLGSGSGNTIYFGEGSWLTVV.

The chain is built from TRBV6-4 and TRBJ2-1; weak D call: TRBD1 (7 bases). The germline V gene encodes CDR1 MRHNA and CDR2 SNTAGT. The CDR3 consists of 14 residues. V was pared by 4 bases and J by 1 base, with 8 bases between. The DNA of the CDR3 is TGTGCCAGCAGTGCAGGGGGGTCCTACAATGAGCAGTTCTTC. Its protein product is CASSAGGSYNEQFF.